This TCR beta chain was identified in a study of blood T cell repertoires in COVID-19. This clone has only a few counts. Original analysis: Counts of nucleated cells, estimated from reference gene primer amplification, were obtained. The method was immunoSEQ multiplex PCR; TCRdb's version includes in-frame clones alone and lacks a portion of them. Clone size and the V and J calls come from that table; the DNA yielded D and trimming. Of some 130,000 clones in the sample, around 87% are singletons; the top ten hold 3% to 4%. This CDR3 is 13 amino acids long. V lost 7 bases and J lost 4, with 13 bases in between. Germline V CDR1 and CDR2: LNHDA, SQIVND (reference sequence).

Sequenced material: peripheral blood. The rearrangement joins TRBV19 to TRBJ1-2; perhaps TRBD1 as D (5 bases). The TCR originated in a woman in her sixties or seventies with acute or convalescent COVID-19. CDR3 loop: CASTLGGSYGYTF. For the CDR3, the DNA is TGTGCCAGTACCTTGGGGGGGAGCTATGGCTACACCTTC.